This T cell receptor (beta chain) was recovered during a study of T cells in Graves' hyperthyroidism and ophthalmopathy. General study points: Ophthalmopathy got predicted by the model a median approximately six months before its onset.

This clonotype was picked up many times. Its specificity is unknown. TCR beta CDR3 region amplification was performed from RNA transcripts. First-round RT-PCR targeting the TCR CDR3 was performed with the HTBI primer set. MiXCR was run by TCRdb on the multiplex PCR reads, yielding one entry per CDR3 protein. This table has hundreds of thousands of distinct CDR3 sequences, 12% to 15% appearing once. Unmatched junction bases numbered 6, after V lost 1 base and J lost 2 bases. Germline values: CDR1 GTSNPN, CDR2 SVGIG (reference sequence). The CDR3 covers 16 residues. Graves' hyperthyroidism was deemed stable absent ophthalmopathy progression within 18 months. Hyperthyroidism, newly diagnosed and lasting under 2 months, affected patients aged 18 to 65.

The receptor comes from a woman aged 18-29 years with Graves' hyperthyroidism. The rearrangement links TRBV30 to TRBJ2-3, with 10 bases aligning to TRBD1. The sample was blood. The CDR3 sequence is CAWSGGDRGITDTQYF. CDR3 coding DNA: TGTGCCTGGAGTGGAGGGGACAGGGGAATCACAGATACGCAGTATTTT.